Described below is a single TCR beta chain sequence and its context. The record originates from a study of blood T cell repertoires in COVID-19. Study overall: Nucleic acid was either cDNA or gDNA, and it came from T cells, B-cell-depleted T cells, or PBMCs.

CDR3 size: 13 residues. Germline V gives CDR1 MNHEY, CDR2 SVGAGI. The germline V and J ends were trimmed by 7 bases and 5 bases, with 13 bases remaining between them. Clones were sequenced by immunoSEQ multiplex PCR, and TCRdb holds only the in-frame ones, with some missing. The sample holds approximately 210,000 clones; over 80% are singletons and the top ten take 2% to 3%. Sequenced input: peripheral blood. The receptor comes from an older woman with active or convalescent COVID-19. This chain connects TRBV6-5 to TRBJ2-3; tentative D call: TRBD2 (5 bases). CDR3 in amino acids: CASMIGGRDTQYF. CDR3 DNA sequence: TGTGCCAGCATGATCGGTGGGAGAGATACGCAGTATTTT.